These 14 T cell receptor beta chains were sequenced from one sample in a study of blood T cell repertoires in COVID-19. Profiled with immunoSEQ multiplex PCR; TCRdb holds only in-frame clones, not every one. The sample holds approximately 220,000 clones, around 80% seen once. Specimen: PBMCs or T cells enriched from blood (not recorded which). These receptors came from a woman aged 40-49 years with acute COVID-19.

V usage is TRBV4-1 and J usage is TRBJ2-7, with 10 bases fitting TRBD1. This CDR3 contains 14 residues. Germline lookup yields CDR1 MGHRA and CDR2 YSYEKL. With 6 bases clipped from V and 0 bases from J, the junction kept 2 bases outside the gene matches. In DNA, the CDR3 is TGCGCCAGCAGACGGACAGGGGGCTCCTACGAGCAGTACTTC. This gives the protein CASRRTGGSYEQYF.

V is TRBV19 and J is TRBJ1-2; tentative D call: TRBD1 (5 bases). The CDR3 is 15 residues long. V was pared by 3 bases and J by 6 bases, with 17 bases between. From germline, CDR1 is LNHDA and CDR2 SQIVND (reference sequence). CDR3 in amino acids: CASSISGQGPNGYTF. DNA for the CDR3: TGTGCCAGTAGTATCTCCGGCCAGGGCCCTAATGGCTACACCTTC.

This sequence joins TRBV30 and TRBJ1-2; 7 bases fit TRBD1. Germline CDR1 GTSNPN, CDR2 SVGIG (reference sequence). This CDR3 comprises 16 residues. V shed 0 bases, J shed 7 bases, and the junction held 14 bases outside the gene matches. The chain's CDR3 is CAWSVYSGGRTGGYTF. CDR3 coding DNA: TGTGCCTGGAGTGTATATTCAGGGGGTAGAACGGGTGGCTACACCTTC.

V and J are TRBV5-5 and TRBJ2-7, with a possible D match to TRBD2 (5 bases). Trimming removed 0 bases from V and 6 bases from J, with 13 bases in between. Germline assignment: CDR1 SGHKS and CDR2 YYEKEE (reference sequence). The CDR3 runs 14 residues. Here the CDR3 reads CASSLVRGSGEQYF. CDR3 nucleotides: TGTGCCAGCAGCTTGGTTAGAGGGTCCGGCGAGCAGTACTTC.

This clone was counted once. The genes are TRBV19 and TRBJ2-1, with 9 bases lining up with TRBD2. This CDR3 spans 14 amino acids. Germline V gene data show CDR1 as LNHDA and CDR2 as SQIVND (reference sequence). J gave up 1 base and V 6 bases, and 1 base lay outside the gene matches. The CDR3 loop reads CASRREGSYNEQFF. The DNA for the CDR3 is TGTGCCAGTAGGCGGGAGGGATCCTACAATGAGCAGTTCTTC.

This clone was seen a few times. CDR3 in DNA: TGTGCCAGCAGCTTGTTGAGGAGCCCAGATACGCAGTATTTT. Its protein product is CASSLLRSPDTQYF. The gene calls are TRBV5-4 and TRBJ2-3; no reliable D call. Between the trimmed V and J ends, which lost 1 base and 4 bases, there was a span of 10 bases. The CDR3 totals 14 residues. From germline, CDR1 is SGHNT and CDR2 YYREEE (reference sequence).

This clone has more than one count but fewer than ten. V usage is TRBV10-3 and J usage is TRBJ2-7, with 8 bases identical to TRBD1. Germline-derived CDR1 and CDR2 are ENHRY and SYGVKD. V gave up 6 bases and J gave up 0 bases; unmatched junction bases: 4. The CDR3 contains 14 residues. CDR3 in amino acids: CAIRTGGNSYEQYF. CDR3 bases: TGTGCCATCAGAACAGGGGGAAACTCCTACGAGCAGTACTTC.

The J gene is TRBJ1-1, the V gene TRBV18; D ambiguous. V lost 2 bases and J 0 bases, leaving 13 bases between the germline ends. Looked up from germline, CDR1 is KGHSH and CDR2 is LQKENI. This CDR3 has 16 amino acids. The CDR3 sequence is CASSPASEAMNTEAFF. CDR3 in DNA: TGTGCCAGCTCACCAGCAAGCGAAGCTATGAACACTGAAGCTTTCTTT.

The rearrangement uses TRBV19 and TRBJ1-6; D unclear. V was pared by 7 bases and J by 7 bases, with 11 bases between. The germline gives CDR1 LNHDA, CDR2 SQIVND (reference sequence). The CDR3 sequence is 13 residues long. This chain's CDR3 is CASTIAKNSPLHF. DNA of the CDR3: TGTGCCAGTACCATAGCGAAGAATTCACCCCTCCACTTT.

The rearrangement joins TRBV5-8 to TRBJ1-3; D unresolved. This CDR3 comprises 15 residues. Germline assignment: CDR1 SGHTS and CDR2 YDEGEE. V was pared by 3 bases and J by 1 base, with 11 bases between. The CDR3 sequence: CASSSGSDSGNTIYF. For the CDR3, the DNA is TGTGCCAGCAGCTCCGGGAGTGATTCTGGAAACACCATATATTTT.

In this sample, this clone turned up a few times. The J gene is TRBJ2-2, the V gene TRBV30; D perhaps matches TRBD2 (5 bases). The CDR3 has 15 residues. V was cut by 0 bases and J by 5 bases, with 13 bases left in between. Germline-derived CDR1 and CDR2 are GTSNPN and SVGIG (reference sequence). The CDR3 DNA reads TGTGCCTGGAGTGTACGAGGGAAGGCGACCGGGGAGCTGTTTTTT. It encodes CAWSVRGKATGELFF.

This clone was observed once. The rearrangement joins TRBV18 to TRBJ2-2; 13 nucleotides line up with TRBD2. The CDR3 has 17 residues. Trimming cost V 3 bases and J 5 bases; bases outside gene matches: 6. Germline V gene lookup returns CDR1 KGHSH and CDR2 LQKENI. Here the CDR3 reads CASSPRTSGSGTGELFF. The CDR3, as DNA: TGTGCCAGCTCACCGCGGACTAGCGGGAGCGGTACCGGGGAGCTGTTTTTT. The variable domain in full, with the rest retrieved from reference TRBV18 and TRBJ2-2, is NAGVMQNPRHLVRRRGQEARLRCSPMKGHSHVYWYRQLPEEGLKFMVYLQKENIIDESGMPKERFSAEFPKEGPSILRIQQVVRGDSAAYFCASSPRTSGSGTGELFFGEGSRLTVL.

The chain joins TRBV6-5 to TRBJ1-4; the match to TRBD1 covers 7 bases. CDR1 is MNHEY, CDR2 SVGAGI, per germline. There are 15 residues in the CDR3. V lost 5 bases and J lost 3; bases outside the gene matches: 6. CDR3 amino acids: CASSNWDSSNEKLFF. CDR3 coding DNA: TGTGCCAGCAGTAACTGGGACAGCTCTAATGAAAAACTGTTTTTT.

The chain is built from TRBV19 and TRBJ1-1; TRBD1 is a possible D gene (6 bases). Germline loops: CDR1 LNHDA, CDR2 SQIVND (reference sequence). The CDR3 totals 15 residues. V lost 7 bases and J lost 1, with 16 bases in between. The CDR3 sequence is CASTPTGWENTEAFF. In DNA, the CDR3 is TGTGCCAGTACCCCAACAGGGTGGGAGAACACTGAAGCTTTCTTT.